The clone carrying this TCR beta chain was counted only a few times. Treatment in this sample: roughly 20 received Ad26.COV2.S at low or high dose, single or two shots; 5 received placebo; per-sample allocation not given. Following the first vaccine or placebo injection, samples were taken on day 63. Produced via immunoSEQ multiplex PCR; TCRdb's table is partial and in-frame only. The sample consists of about 680,000 clones, about 90% of them appearing once. The CDR3 has 14 residues. Germline CDR1 SGHDT, CDR2 YYEEEE. V shed 2 bases and J 9 bases; nucleotides not matched to a gene: 5. The record originates from a study of Ad26.COV2.S vaccination and SARS-CoV-2 variants.

The sample consisted of peripheral blood, taken in a trial of Ad26.COV2.S vaccine versus placebo. This chain links TRBV5-6 with TRBJ1-6, with 7 bases fitting TRBD1. This clonotype was obtained from a person between 18 and 65 years old who received the Ad26.COV2.S COVID-19 vaccine or a placebo. The CDR3 DNA is TGTGCCAGCAGCTTCGGGACAGAGGGTTCACCCCTCCACTTT. Translated: CASSFGTEGSPLHF.